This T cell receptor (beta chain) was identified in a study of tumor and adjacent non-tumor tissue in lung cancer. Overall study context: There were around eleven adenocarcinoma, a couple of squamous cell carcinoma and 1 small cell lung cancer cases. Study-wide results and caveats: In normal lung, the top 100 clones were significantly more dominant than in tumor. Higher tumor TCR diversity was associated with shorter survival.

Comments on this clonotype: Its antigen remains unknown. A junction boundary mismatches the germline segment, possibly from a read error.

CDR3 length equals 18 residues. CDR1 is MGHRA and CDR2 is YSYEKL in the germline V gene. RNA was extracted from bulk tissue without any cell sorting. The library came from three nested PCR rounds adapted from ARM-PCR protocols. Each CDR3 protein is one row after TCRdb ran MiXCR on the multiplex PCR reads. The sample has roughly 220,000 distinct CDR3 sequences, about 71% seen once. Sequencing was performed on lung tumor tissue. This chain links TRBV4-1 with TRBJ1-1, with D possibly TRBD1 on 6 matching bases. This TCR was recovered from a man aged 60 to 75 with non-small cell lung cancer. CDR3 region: CASSQIAWDGTNTDEASF. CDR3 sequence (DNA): TGCGCCAGCAGCCAAATAGCATGGGATGGGACAAATACCGATGAAGCTTCCTTT.